The 20 T cell receptor beta chains below were found in one sample sequenced in a study of beta chain features in type 1 diabetes. Findings and caveats of the study: Type 1 diabetes patients had moderately but significantly shorter TCRB CDR3s in all four CD4+ subsets.

The antigens of these receptors remain unknown. Every bit of the isolated RNA underwent reverse transcription, so sequencing read expressed TCRB transcripts. Sequenced by immunoSEQ multiplex PCR; TCRdb stores in-frame clones only, minus some. The sample contains some 280,000 clones, more than 13% of which appear only once. The specimen sequenced was naive CD4+ T cells from blood. The receptors originated from a man between 25 and 39 years old with type 1 diabetes.

This clone turned up a few times. V gene TRBV11-3 combines with J gene TRBJ2-2; D gene uncertain. The CDR3 loop spans 14 amino acids. V dropped 5 bases and J dropped 3 bases, with 10 bases sitting between them. CDR1 is SGHNT, CDR2 YENEEA, per germline. CDR3 in amino acids: CASSKAGYTGELFF. The DNA for the CDR3 is TGTGCCAGCAGCAAAGCAGGTTACACCGGGGAGCTGTTTTTT. Filled out from reference TRBV11-3 and TRBJ2-2, the complete variable domain reads EAGVVQSPRYKIIEKKQPVAFWCNPISGHNTLYWYLQNLGQGPELLIRYENEEAVDDSQLPKDRFSAERLKGVDSTLKIQPAELGDSAVYLCASSKAGYTGELFFGEGSRLTVL.

This clone has a handful of counts. The gene calls are TRBV27 and TRBJ1-5; D gene unclear. V shed 5 bases and J shed 6 bases, with 17 bases lying between them. The CDR3 is 15 residues long. Germline values: CDR1 MNHEY, CDR2 SMNVEV (reference sequence). CDR3 protein: CASSPSLSLGQPQHF. The CDR3 bases are TGTGCCAGCAGTCCATCTCTCTCCCTCGGTCAGCCCCAGCATTTT.

The chain employs TRBV30 and TRBJ2-1, with 9 bases that match TRBD2. V lost 0 bases, J lost 8 bases, and 11 bases stayed unmatched. The CDR3 has 16 residues. Germline CDR1 is GTSNPN and CDR2 is SVGIG (reference sequence). The CDR3 nucleotides are TGTGCCTGGAGTGTTTGGCGCGGGGGGGCGTGGGATGAGCAGTTCTTC. As protein: CAWSVWRGGAWDEQFF.

The chain joins TRBV5-1 to TRBJ2-7, with D hard to call. The CDR3 is 14 residues long. Per the germline V gene, CDR1 is SGHRS and CDR2 is YFSETQ. The germline V and J ends were trimmed by 0 bases and 2 bases, with 9 bases remaining between them. This chain's CDR3 is CASSLDPGPYEQYF. The CDR3 DNA is TGCGCCAGCAGCTTGGATCCAGGTCCCTACGAGCAGTACTTC.

This clone was recorded once. CDR3 region: CASSLEALAGGTYEQYF. The CDR3 nucleotides read TGCGCCAGCAGCTTGGAAGCACTAGCGGGAGGAACTTACGAGCAGTACTTC. The rearrangement links TRBV5-1 to TRBJ2-7, with TRBD2 identical over 12 bases. Germline assignment: CDR1 SGHRS and CDR2 YFSETQ. V trimming: 0 bases; J trimming: 4 bases; junction bases outside the gene matches: 8. The CDR3 runs 17 residues. Supplemented by reference TRBV5-1 and TRBJ2-7, the full variable domain reads KAGVTQTPRYLIKTRGQQVTLSCSPISGHRSVSWYQQTPGQGLQFLFEYFSETQRNKGNFPGRFSGRQFSNSRSEMNVSTLELGDSALYLCASSLEALAGGTYEQYFGPGTRLTVT.

This clone was counted between two and nine times. The V and J genes are TRBV29-1 and TRBJ1-1; TRBD1 might be the D (6 bases). V was cut by 7 bases and J by 6 bases, with 18 bases left in between. CDR1 and CDR2 (germline): SQVTM, ANQGSEA. This CDR3 has 13 amino acids. The CDR3 loop reads CSGLWGLSPEAFF. The DNA for the CDR3 is TGCAGCGGACTCTGGGGGCTGTCCCCTGAAGCTTTCTTT. The variable domain in full, with the rest retrieved from reference TRBV29-1 and TRBJ1-1, is SAVISQKPSRDICQRGTSLTIQCQVDSQVTMMFWYRQQPGQSLTLIATANQGSEATYESGFVIDKFPISRPNLTFSTLTVSNMSPEDSSIYLCSGLWGLSPEAFFGQGTRLTVV.

In DNA, the CDR3 is TGTGCCAGCAGTTCCGGGACAGGGGGTTACGGTGGCTACACCTTC. Translating gives CASSSGTGGYGGYTF. V gene TRBV7-3 combines with J gene TRBJ1-2; TRBD1 matches 11 bases. The CDR3 is made up of 15 amino acids. The germline V gene has CDR1 SGHTA and CDR2 FQGTGA. V was clipped by 6 bases and J by 7 bases; unmatched bases: 10.

The table lists this clone with a few counts. This chain uses TRBV7-9 with TRBJ1-2; D unresolved. Trimming left V 2 bases short and J 3 bases short, with 16 bases between. CDR1 and CDR2 from the germline V gene are SEHNR and FQNEAQ (reference sequence). This CDR3 has 16 residues. The chain's CDR3 is CASSLYEGISDYGYTF. The CDR3 DNA reads as TGTGCCAGCAGCTTATATGAGGGCATATCGGACTATGGCTACACCTTC.

This clone was seen only a few times. The rearrangement links TRBV6-5 to TRBJ2-2; TRBD2 aligns across 8 bases. The CDR3 covers 14 residues. V lost 5 bases and J lost 9; bases outside the gene matches: 8. Germline V lookup: CDR1 MNHEY, CDR2 SVGAGI. The CDR3 loop is CASSKTSVPRELFF. The CDR3 DNA follows: TGTGCCAGCAGTAAGACTAGCGTACCCCGGGAGCTGTTTTTT.

This sequence joins TRBV29-1 and TRBJ1-4, with a possible D match to TRBD1 (6 bases). Per germline, CDR1 SQVTM and CDR2 ANQGSEA. The CDR3 is 12 amino acids. The CDR3 is CSYRTRGEKLFF. DNA of the CDR3: TGCAGTTACCGGACAAGGGGGGAAAAACTGTTTTTT.

This rearrangement joins TRBV4-3 to TRBJ2-7; D might be TRBD2 (5 bases). V was shortened by 6 bases and J by 1 base, with 13 bases between the two germline ends. Per germline, CDR1 LGHNA and CDR2 YSLEER. The CDR3 spans 14 residues. The CDR3 DNA is TGCGCCAGCAGTCGAACGGGGATTTCCTACGAGCAGTACTTC. This gives the protein CASSRTGISYEQYF.

This clone has a handful of counts. The chain is built from TRBV19 and TRBJ1-5; a possible D gene is TRBD1 (6 bases). Trimming took off 3 bases at V and 5 bases at J, with 20 bases between the two ends. Germline V CDR1 and CDR2: LNHDA, SQIVND (reference sequence). The CDR3 is 17 amino acids. The CDR3 DNA is TGTGCCAGTAGTATGAGACAGGACCTACGAAAGGATCAGCCCCAGCATTTT. This translates into CASSMRQDLRKDQPQHF.

V usage is TRBV7-9 and J usage is TRBJ2-5; D not resolved. CDR1 and CDR2 (germline): SEHNR, FQNEAQ (reference sequence). This CDR3 is 11 amino acids long. Trimming stripped 5 bases from V and 5 bases from J, with 6 bases between. DNA for the CDR3: TGTGCCAGCAGCCCTGCGGAGACCCAGTACTTC. Residues: CASSPAETQYF.

The CDR3 DNA follows: TGTGCCAGCAGTTACTCGATACTTCAGCCCCAGCATTTT. It specifies CASSYSILQPQHF. V is TRBV6-5 and J is TRBJ1-5; D unresolved. Trimming took off 0 bases at V and 6 bases at J, with 6 bases between the two ends. Germline CDR1 is MNHEY and CDR2 is SVGAGI. This CDR3 comprises 13 residues.

This clone turned up a few times. The chain joins TRBV6-6 to TRBJ1-2; D call uncertain. The CDR3 totals 11 residues. Between the trimmed V and J ends, which lost 2 bases and 6 bases, there was a span of 4 bases. CDR1 MNHNY and CDR2 SVGAGI come from the germline V gene (reference sequence). The CDR3 coding sequence is TGTGCCAGCAGTTACCCAGATGGCTACACCTTC. It encodes CASSYPDGYTF.

CDR3 DNA sequence: TGTGCCACCCGGTCTGACAGGCATCACAATGAGCAGTTCTTC. Its protein product is CATRSDRHHNEQFF. The chain uses TRBV10-3 and TRBJ2-1, with TRBD1 as a possible D gene (6 bases). The CDR3 totals 14 residues. CDR1 and CDR2 (germline): ENHRY, SYGVKD. Trimming shortened V by 10 bases and J by 5 bases, and 18 bases separated the two germline ends.

This clone was detected only a few times. The chain links TRBV7-6 to TRBJ2-3; D is ambiguous. The V end was cut by 5 bases, the J end by 3 bases, with 9 bases between. Per the germline V gene, CDR1 is SGHVS and CDR2 is FNYEAQ. This CDR3 comprises 13 residues. The CDR3 nucleotides are TGTGCCAGCAGCCAGTCGGAGACAGATACGCAGTATTTT. This encodes CASSQSETDTQYF. The variable domain in full, completed from reference TRBV7-6 and TRBJ2-3, reads GAGVSQSPRYKVTKRGQDVALRCDPISGHVSLYWYRQALGQGPEFLTYFNYEAQQDKSGLPNDRFSAERPEGSISTLTIQRTEQRDSAMYRCASSQSETDTQYFGPGTRLTVL.

The chain uses TRBV13 and TRBJ2-6, with D tentatively TRBD2 (6 bases). The CDR3 runs to 14 residues. CDR1 and CDR2 from the germline V gene are PRHDT and FYEKMQ (reference sequence). V lost 1 base and J 13 bases, leaving 14 bases between the germline ends. The CDR3, as DNA: TGTGCCAGCAGCTTAGACCGCGGGAATACGGTCCTGACTTTC. This sequence encodes CASSLDRGNTVLTF.

The chain joins TRBV19 to TRBJ2-2, with D perhaps TRBD2 (6 bases). The germline V gene encodes CDR1 LNHDA and CDR2 SQIVND (reference sequence). The CDR3 loop spans 14 amino acids. Trimming cost V 4 bases and J 5 bases, with 11 bases left between them. The CDR3 loop reads CASSNQAGTGELFF. The CDR3 DNA is TGTGCCAGTAGTAATCAGGCGGGAACCGGGGAGCTGTTTTTT.

The J gene is TRBJ1-2, the V gene TRBV7-9; the match to TRBD1 covers 7 bases. This CDR3 comprises 13 residues. The germline gives CDR1 SEHNR, CDR2 FQNEAQ (reference sequence). Germline trimming cut 5 bases from V and 7 bases from J; bases unmatched to any gene: 7. CDR3 residues: CASSPGGGTGYTF. The CDR3 DNA follows: TGTGCCAGCAGCCCTGGAGGGGGCACTGGCTACACCTTC.